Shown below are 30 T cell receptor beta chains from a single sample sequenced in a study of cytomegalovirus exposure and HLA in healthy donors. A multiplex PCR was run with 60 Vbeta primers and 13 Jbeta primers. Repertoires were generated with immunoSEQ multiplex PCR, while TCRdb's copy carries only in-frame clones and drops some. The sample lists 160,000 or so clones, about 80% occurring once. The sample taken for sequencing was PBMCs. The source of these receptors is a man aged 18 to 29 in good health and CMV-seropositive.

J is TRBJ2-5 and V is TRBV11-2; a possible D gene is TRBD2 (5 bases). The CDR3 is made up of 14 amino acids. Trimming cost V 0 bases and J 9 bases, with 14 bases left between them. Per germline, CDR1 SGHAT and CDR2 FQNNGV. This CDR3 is CASSLERGPGAQYF. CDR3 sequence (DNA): TGTGCCAGCAGCTTAGAGCGAGGGCCTGGGGCCCAGTACTTC.

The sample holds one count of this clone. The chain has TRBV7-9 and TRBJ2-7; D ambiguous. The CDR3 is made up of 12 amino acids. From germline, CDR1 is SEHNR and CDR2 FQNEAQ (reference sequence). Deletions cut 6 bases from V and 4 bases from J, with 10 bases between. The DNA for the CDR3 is TGTGCCAGCAGTTTAAACAGTTACGAGCAGTACTTC. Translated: CASSLNSYEQYF.

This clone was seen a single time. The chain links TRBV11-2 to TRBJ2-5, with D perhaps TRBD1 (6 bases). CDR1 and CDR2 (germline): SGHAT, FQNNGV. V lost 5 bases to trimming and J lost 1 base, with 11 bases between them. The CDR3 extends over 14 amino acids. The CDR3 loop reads CASSPGTPQETQYF. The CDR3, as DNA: TGTGCCAGCAGCCCCGGGACACCCCAAGAGACCCAGTACTTC. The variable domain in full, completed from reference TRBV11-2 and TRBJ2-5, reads EAGVAQSPRYKIIEKRQSVAFWCNPISGHATLYWYQQILGQGPKLLIQFQNNGVVDDSQLPKDRFSAERLKGVDSTLKIQPAKLEDSAVYLCASSPGTPQETQYFGPGTRLLVL.

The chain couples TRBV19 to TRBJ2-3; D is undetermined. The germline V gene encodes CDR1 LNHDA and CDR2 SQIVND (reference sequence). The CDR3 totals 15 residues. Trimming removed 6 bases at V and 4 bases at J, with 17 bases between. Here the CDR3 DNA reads TGTGCCAGTAGCCGCGTCCTTCCTACCCCAGATACGCAGTATTTT. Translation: CASSRVLPTPDTQYF. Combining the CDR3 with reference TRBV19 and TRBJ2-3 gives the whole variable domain DGGITQSPKYLFRKEGQNVTLSCEQNLNHDAMYWYRQDPGQGLRLIYYSQIVNDFQKGDIAEGYSVSREKKESFPLTVTSAQKNPTAFYLCASSRVLPTPDTQYFGPGTRLTVL.

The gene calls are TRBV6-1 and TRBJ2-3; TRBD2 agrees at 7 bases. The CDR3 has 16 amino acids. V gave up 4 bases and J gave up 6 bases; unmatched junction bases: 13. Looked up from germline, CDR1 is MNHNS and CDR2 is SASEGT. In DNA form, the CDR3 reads TGTGCCAGCAGTGTTCTCGGACTAGGTATTCAGGATACGCAGTATTTT. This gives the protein CASSVLGLGIQDTQYF.

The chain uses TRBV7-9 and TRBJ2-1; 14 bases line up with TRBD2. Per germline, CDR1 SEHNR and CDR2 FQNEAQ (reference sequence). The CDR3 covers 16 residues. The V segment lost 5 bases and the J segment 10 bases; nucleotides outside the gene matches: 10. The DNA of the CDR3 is TGTGCCAGCAGCGTAGGGGGACTAGCGGGAGAATGGGAGCAGTTCTTC. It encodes CASSVGGLAGEWEQFF.

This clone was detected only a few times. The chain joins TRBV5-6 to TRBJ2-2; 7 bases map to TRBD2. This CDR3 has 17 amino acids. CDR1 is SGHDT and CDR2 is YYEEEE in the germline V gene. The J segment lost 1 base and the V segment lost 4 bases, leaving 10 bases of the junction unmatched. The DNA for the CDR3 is TGTGCCAGCAGCCCTCTGGGGGGGGGAAAGAACACCGGGGAGCTGTTTTTT. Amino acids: CASSPLGGGKNTGELFF.

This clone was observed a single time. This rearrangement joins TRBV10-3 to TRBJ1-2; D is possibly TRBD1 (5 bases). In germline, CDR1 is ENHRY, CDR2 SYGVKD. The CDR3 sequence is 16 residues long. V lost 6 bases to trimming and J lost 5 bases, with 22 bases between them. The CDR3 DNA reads TGTGCCATCAGCGGGGGGGACCGCGACTTTAAATATGGCTACACCTTC. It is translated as CAISGGDRDFKYGYTF.

CDR3 sequence (DNA): TGCGCCAGCAGCGCGACAGGGGGCGTAGACACCGGGGAGCTGTTTTTT. Its protein is CASSATGGVDTGELFF. This chain uses TRBV5-1 with TRBJ2-2, with TRBD1 identical over 10 bases. The CDR3 extends over 16 amino acids. Germline V gene data show CDR1 as SGHRS and CDR2 as YFSETQ. V trimming: 4 bases; J trimming: 3 bases; junction bases outside the gene matches: 6.

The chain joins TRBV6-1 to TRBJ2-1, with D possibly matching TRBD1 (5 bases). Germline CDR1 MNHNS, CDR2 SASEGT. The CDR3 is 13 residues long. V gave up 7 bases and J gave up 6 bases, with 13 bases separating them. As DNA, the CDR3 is TGTGCCAGCACTGGCCGCAGGGTCAATGAGCAGTTCTTC. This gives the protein CASTGRRVNEQFF.

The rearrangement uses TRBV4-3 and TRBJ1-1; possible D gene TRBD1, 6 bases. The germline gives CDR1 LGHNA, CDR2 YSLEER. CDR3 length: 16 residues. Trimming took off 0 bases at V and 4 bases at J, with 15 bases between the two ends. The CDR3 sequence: CASSQDSYGGGTEAFF. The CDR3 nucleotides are TGCGCCAGCAGCCAAGATTCTTATGGGGGCGGCACTGAAGCTTTCTTT.

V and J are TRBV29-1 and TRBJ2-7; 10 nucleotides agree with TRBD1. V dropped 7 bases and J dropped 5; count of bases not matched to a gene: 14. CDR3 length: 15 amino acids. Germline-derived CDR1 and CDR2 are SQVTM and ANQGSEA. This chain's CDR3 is CSALGPGTGVDEQYF. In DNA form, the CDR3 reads TGCAGCGCATTGGGGCCCGGGACAGGGGTTGACGAGCAGTACTTC.

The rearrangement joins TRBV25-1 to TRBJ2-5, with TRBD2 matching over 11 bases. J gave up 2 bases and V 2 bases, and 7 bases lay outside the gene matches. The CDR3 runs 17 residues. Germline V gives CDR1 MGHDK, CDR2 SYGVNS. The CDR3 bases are TGTGCCAGCAGTGAACGACTAGCGGGGACATTACAAGAGACCCAGTACTTC. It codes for CASSERLAGTLQETQYF.

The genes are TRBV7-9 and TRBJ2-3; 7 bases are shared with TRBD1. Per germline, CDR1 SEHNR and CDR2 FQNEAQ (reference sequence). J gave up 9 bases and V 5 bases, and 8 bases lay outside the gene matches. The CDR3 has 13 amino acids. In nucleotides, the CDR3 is TGTGCCAGCAGCGCAAGAGGACAGGAGACGCAGTATTTT. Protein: CASSARGQETQYF. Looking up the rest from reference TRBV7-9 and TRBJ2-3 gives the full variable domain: DTGVSQNPRHKITKRGQNVTFRCDPISEHNRLYWYRQTLGQGPEFLTYFQNEAQLEKSRLLSDRFSAERPKGSFSTLEIQRTEQGDSAMYLCASSARGQETQYFGPGTRLTVL.

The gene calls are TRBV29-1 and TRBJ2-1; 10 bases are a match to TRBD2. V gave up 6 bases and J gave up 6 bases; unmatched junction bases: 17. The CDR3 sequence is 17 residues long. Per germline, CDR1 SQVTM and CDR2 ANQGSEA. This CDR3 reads CSVTSNSGGASTNEQFF. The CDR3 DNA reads TGCAGCGTCACTAGTAACAGCGGGGGGGCGAGCACCAATGAGCAGTTCTTC.

The CDR3: CASSVALAEETQYF. CDR3 nucleotides: TGTGCCAGCAGCGTAGCTTTAGCGGAGGAGACCCAGTACTTC. The rearrangement uses TRBV9 and TRBJ2-5; tentative D call: TRBD2 (6 bases). Germline V gene lookup returns CDR1 SGDLS and CDR2 YYNGEE. V was shortened by 0 bases and J by 5 bases, with 11 bases between the two germline ends. This CDR3 contains 14 residues.

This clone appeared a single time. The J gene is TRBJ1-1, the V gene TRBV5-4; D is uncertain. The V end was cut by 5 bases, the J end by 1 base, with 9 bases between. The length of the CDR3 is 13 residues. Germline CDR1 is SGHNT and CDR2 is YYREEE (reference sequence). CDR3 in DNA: TGTGCCAGCAGTTCGACATCGAACACTGAAGCTTTCTTT. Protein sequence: CASSSTSNTEAFF.

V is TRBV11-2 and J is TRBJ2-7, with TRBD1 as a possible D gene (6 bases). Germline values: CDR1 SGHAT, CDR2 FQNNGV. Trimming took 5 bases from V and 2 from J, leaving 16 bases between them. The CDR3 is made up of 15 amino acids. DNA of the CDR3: TGTGCCAGCAGCGTTGGGCGGACAGTGACCTACGAGCAGTACTTC. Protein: CASSVGRTVTYEQYF. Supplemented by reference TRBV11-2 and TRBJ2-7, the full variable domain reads EAGVAQSPRYKIIEKRQSVAFWCNPISGHATLYWYQQILGQGPKLLIQFQNNGVVDDSQLPKDRFSAERLKGVDSTLKIQPAKLEDSAVYLCASSVGRTVTYEQYFGPGTRLTVT.

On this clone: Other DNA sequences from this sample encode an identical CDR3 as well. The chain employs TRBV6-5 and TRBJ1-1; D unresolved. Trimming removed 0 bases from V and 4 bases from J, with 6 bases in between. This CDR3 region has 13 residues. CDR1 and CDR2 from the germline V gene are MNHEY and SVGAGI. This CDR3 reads CASSYSTGTEAFF. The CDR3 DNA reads TGTGCCAGCAGTTACTCGACGGGCACTGAAGCTTTCTTT.

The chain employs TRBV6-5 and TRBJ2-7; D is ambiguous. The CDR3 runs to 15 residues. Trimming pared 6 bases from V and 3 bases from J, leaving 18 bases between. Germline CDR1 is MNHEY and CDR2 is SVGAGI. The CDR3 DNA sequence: TGTGCCAGCAGCCATACACGCACCACCCTCTACGAGCAGTACTTC. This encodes CASSHTRTTLYEQYF.

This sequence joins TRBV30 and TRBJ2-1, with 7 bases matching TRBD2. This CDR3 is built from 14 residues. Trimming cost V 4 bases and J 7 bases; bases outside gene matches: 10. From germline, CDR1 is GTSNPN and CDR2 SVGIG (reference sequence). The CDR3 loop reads CAWTVGRGLNEQFF. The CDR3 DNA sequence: TGTGCCTGGACTGTAGGGCGGGGGTTAAATGAGCAGTTCTTC.

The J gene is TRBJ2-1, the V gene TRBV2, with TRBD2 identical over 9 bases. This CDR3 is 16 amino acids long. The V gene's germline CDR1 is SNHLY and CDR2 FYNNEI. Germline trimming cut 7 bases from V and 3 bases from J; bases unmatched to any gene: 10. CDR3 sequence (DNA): TGTGCCAGCATGGCTAGCGGGATGAGGTTCTACAATGAGCAGTTCTTC. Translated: CASMASGMRFYNEQFF.

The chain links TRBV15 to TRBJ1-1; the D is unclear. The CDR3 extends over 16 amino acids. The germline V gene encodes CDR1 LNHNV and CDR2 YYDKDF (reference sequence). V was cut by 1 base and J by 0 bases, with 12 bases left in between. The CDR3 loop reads CATSRAGKLMNTEAFF. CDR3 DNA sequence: TGTGCCACCAGCAGAGCCGGGAAGCTCATGAACACTGAAGCTTTCTTT.

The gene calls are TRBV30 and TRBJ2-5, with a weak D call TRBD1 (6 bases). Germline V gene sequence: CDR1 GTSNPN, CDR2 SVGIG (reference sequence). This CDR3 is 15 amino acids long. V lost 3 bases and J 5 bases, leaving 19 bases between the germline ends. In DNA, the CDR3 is TGTGCCTGGAGCGGAATGGGACCCCAGGGGGAGACCCAGTACTTC. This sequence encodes CAWSGMGPQGETQYF.

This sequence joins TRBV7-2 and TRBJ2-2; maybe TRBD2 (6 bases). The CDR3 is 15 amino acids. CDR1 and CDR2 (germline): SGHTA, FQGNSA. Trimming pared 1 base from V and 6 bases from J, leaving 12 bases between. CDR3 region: CASSLGGGFAGELFF. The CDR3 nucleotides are TGTGCCAGCAGCTTAGGTGGGGGGTTCGCCGGGGAGCTGTTTTTT.

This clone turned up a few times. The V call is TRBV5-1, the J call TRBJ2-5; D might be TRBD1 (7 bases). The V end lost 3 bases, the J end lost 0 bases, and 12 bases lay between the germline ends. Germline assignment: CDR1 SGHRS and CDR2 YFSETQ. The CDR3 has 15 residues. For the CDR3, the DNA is TGCGCCAGCAGCTGGGGCGGGACAGACCAAGAGACCCAGTACTTC. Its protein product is CASSWGGTDQETQYF.

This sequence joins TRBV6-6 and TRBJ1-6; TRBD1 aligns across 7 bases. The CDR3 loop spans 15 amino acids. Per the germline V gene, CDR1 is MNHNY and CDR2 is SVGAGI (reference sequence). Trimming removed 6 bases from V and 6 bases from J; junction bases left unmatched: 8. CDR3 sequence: CASRTKTGPNSPLHF. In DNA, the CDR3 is TGTGCCAGCAGGACCAAGACAGGGCCTAATTCACCCCTCCACTTT.

The CDR3 DNA follows: TGTGCCAGTAGTAGGGGACTAGCGGATGTACACGAGCAGTACTTC. Translated, it gives CASSRGLADVHEQYF. The rearrangement joins TRBV19 to TRBJ2-5; 11 nucleotides agree with TRBD2. Matching the DNA end better, TRBJ2-7 makes the J call doubtful. Germline CDR1 LNHDA, CDR2 SQIVND (reference sequence). The CDR3 consists of 15 residues.

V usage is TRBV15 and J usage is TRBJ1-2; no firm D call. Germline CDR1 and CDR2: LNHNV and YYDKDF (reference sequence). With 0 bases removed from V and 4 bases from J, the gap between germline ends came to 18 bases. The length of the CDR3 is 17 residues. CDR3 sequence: CATSRDKGRPLVYGYTF. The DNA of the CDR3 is TGTGCCACCAGCAGAGATAAGGGCAGGCCACTAGTCTATGGCTACACCTTC.

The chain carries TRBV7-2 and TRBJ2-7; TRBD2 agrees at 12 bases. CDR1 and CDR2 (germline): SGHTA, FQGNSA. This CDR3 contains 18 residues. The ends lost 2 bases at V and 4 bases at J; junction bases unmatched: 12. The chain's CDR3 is CASSLFIDGLAGIYEQYF. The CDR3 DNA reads TGTGCCAGCAGCTTATTTATAGACGGACTAGCGGGAATTTACGAGCAGTACTTC.